This TCR beta chain was profiled in a study of T cells in Graves' hyperthyroidism and ophthalmopathy. This clonotype was seen repeatedly, ten times or more. Regions amplified from RNA transcripts were the TCR beta CDR3 regions. When the TCR CDR3 underwent first-round RT-PCR, the HTBI primer set was used. One entry per CDR3 protein, called by TCRdb with MiXCR from the multiplex PCR reads. The sample shows approximately 380,000 distinct CDR3 sequences, roughly 13% of them seen only once. The sequence derives from a man in his fifties or sixties with Graves' ophthalmopathy. Sequenced material: blood.

CDR3 loop: CASSPILAGSDTQYF. The CDR3 region has the DNA TGTGCCAGCAGTCCGATACTAGCGGGATCAGATACGCAGTATTTT. The J gene is TRBJ2-3, the V gene TRBV12-3 or TRBV12-4, with 10 bases lining up with TRBD2. V was pared by 5 bases and J by 4 bases, with 6 bases of the junction left unmatched. The CDR3 spans 15 residues.